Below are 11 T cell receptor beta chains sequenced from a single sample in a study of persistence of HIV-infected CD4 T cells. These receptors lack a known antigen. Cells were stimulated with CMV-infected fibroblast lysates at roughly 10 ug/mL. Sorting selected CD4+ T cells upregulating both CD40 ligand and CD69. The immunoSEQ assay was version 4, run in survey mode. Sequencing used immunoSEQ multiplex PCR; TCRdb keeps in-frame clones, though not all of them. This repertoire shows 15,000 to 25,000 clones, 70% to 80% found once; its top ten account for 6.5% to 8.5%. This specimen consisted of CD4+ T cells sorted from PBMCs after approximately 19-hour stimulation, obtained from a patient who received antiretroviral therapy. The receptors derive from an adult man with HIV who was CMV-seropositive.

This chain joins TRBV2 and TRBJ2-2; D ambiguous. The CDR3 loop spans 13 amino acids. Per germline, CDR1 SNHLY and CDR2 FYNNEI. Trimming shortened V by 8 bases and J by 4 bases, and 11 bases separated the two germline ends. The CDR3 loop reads CASVWLSTGELFF. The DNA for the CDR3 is TGTGCCAGCGTTTGGTTATCCACCGGGGAGCTGTTTTTT.

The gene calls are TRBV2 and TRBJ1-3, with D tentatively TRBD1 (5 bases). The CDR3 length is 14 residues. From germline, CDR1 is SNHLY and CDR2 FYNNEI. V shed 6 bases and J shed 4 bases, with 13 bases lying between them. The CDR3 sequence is CASRDQGSGNTIYF. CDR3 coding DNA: TGTGCCAGCAGAGACCAGGGATCCGGAAACACCATATATTTT.

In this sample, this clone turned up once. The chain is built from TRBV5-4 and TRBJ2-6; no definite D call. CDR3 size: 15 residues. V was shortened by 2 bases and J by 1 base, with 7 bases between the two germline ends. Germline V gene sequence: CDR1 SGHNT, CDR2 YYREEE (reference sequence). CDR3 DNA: TGTGCCAGCAGCTTCCCGCAATCTGGGGCCAACGTCCTGACTTTC. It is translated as CASSFPQSGANVLTF.

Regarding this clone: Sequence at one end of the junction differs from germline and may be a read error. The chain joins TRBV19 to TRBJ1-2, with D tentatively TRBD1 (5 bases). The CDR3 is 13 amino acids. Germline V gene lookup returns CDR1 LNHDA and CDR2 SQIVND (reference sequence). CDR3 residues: CANIPDGTRMLHF. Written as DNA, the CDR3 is TGTGCCAATATCCCAGACGGGACGCGCATGCTCCACTTC.

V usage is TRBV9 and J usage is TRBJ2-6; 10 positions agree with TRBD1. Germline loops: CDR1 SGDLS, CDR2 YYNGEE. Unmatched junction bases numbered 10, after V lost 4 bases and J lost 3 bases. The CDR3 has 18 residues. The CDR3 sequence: CASSPRDRGSVGANVLTF. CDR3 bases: TGTGCCAGCAGCCCCCGGGACAGGGGATCTGTTGGGGCCAACGTCCTGACTTTC. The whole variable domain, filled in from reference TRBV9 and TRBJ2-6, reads DSGVTQTPKHLITATGQRVTLRCSPRSGDLSVYWYQQSLDQGLQFLIQYYNGEERAKGNILERFSAQQFPDLHSELNLSSLELGDSALYFCASSPRDRGSVGANVLTFGAGSRLTVL.

CDR3 loop: CASSQNDRNEQFF. The CDR3, as DNA: TGTGCCAGCAGCCAGAACGACCGTAATGAGCAGTTCTTC. This chain connects TRBV3-1 (or the pseudogene TRBV3-2) to TRBJ2-1; no clear D. V lost 3 bases and J 7 bases, leaving 10 bases between the germline ends. Germline CDR1 LGHDT, CDR2 YNNKEL (reference sequence). The CDR3 is made up of 13 amino acids.

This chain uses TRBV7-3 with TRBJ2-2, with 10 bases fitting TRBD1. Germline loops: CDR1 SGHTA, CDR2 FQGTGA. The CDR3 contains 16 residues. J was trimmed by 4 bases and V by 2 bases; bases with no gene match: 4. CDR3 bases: TGTGCCAGCAGCTTAGGGGGACAGGGGCTCACCGGGGAGCTGTTTTTT. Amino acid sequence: CASSLGGQGLTGELFF.

CDR3 region: CASSPGQAMTQETQYF. CDR3 in DNA: TGCGCCAGCAGTCCCGGACAGGCAATGACCCAAGAGACCCAGTACTTC. The gene calls are TRBV10-1 and TRBJ2-5; TRBD1 aligns across 7 bases. The junction had 10 bases not matched to a gene; V was cut back by 5 bases and J by 1 base. This CDR3 has 16 amino acids. Germline lookup yields CDR1 WNHNN and CDR2 SYGVQD (reference sequence).

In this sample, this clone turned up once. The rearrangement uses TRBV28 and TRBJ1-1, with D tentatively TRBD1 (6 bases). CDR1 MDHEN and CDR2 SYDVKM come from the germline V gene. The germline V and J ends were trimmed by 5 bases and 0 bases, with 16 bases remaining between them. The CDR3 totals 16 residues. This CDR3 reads CASSPPVGQLNTEAFF. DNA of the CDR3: TGTGCCAGCAGTCCGCCCGTCGGACAGTTGAACACTGAAGCTTTCTTT.

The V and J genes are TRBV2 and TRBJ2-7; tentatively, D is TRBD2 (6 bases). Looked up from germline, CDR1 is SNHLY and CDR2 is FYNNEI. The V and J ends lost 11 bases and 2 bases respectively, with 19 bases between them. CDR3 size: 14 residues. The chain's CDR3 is CAAGTADYPYEQYF. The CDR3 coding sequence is TGTGCCGCAGGGACTGCCGACTATCCCTACGAGCAGTACTTC.

CDR3: CASSFGTDKAYEQYF. As DNA, the CDR3 is TGCGCCAGCAGCTTTGGGACAGACAAAGCCTACGAGCAGTACTTC. The rearrangement links TRBV5-1 to TRBJ2-7, with 7 nucleotides matching TRBD1. There are 15 residues in the CDR3. The germline V gene encodes CDR1 SGHRS and CDR2 YFSETQ. The V segment lost 2 bases and the J segment 2 bases; nucleotides outside the gene matches: 7.